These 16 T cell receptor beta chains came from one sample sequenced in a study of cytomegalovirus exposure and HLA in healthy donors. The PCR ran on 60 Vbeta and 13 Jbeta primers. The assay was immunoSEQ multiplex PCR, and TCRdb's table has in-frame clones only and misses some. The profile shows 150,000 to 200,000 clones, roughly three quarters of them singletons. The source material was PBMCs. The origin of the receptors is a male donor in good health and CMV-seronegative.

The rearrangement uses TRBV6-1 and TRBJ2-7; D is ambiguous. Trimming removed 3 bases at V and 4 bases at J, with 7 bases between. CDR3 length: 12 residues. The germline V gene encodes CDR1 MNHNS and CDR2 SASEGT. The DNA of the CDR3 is TGTGCCAGCAGTGACCCTAAATACGAGCAGTACTTC. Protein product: CASSDPKYEQYF.

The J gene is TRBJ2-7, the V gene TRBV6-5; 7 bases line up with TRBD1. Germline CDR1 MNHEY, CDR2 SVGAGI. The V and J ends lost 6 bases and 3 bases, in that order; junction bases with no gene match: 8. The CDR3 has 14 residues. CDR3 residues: CASSFFGDSYEQYF. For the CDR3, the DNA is TGTGCCAGCAGCTTCTTTGGGGACAGCTACGAGCAGTACTTC.

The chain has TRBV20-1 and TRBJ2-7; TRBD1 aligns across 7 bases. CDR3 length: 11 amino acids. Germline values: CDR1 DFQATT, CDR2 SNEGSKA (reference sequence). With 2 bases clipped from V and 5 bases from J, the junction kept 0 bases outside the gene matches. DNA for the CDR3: TGCAGTGCTAGAACAGGGGACGAGCAGTACTTC. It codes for CSARTGDEQYF.

The CDR3 DNA reads TGTGCCAGCTCACCGAGGCGGGACTACGAGCAGTACTTC. Amino acids: CASSPRRDYEQYF. This sequence joins TRBV18 and TRBJ2-7; a possible D gene is TRBD2 (6 bases). Trimming shortened V by 3 bases and J by 3 bases, and 9 bases separated the two germline ends. This CDR3 has 13 amino acids. Germline V CDR1 and CDR2: KGHSH, LQKENI. The whole variable domain, filled in from reference TRBV18 and TRBJ2-7, reads NAGVMQNPRHLVRRRGQEARLRCSPMKGHSHVYWYRQLPEEGLKFMVYLQKENIIDESGMPKERFSAEFPKEGPSILRIQQVVRGDSAAYFCASSPRRDYEQYFGPGTRLTVT.

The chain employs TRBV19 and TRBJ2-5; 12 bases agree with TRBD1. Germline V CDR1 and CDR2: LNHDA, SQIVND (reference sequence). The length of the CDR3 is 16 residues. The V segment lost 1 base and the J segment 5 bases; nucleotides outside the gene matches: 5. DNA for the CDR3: TGTGCCAGTAGTATAGGGGGACAGGGGGCTGGGGAGACCCAGTACTTC. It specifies CASSIGGQGAGETQYF.

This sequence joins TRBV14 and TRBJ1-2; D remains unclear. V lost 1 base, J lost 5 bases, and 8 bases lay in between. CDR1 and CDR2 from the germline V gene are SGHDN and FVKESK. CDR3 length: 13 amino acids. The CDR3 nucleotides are TGTGCCAGCAGCCAAGGAACAGTGTATGGCTACACCTTC. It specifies CASSQGTVYGYTF.

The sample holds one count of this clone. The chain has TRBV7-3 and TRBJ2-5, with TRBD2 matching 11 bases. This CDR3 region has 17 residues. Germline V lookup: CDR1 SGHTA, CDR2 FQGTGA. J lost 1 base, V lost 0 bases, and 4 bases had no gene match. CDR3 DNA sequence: TGTGCCAGCAGCTTAACGGCCGGGACTAGCGGCCAAGAGACCCAGTACTTC. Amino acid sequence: CASSLTAGTSGQETQYF.

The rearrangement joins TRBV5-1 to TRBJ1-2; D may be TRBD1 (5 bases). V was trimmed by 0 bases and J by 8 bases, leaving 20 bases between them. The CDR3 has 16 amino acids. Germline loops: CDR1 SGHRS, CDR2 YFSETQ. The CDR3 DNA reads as TGCGCCAGCAGCTTGGCCGGGTTCCAGGGCACGGGCGGCTACACCTTC. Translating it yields CASSLAGFQGTGGYTF.

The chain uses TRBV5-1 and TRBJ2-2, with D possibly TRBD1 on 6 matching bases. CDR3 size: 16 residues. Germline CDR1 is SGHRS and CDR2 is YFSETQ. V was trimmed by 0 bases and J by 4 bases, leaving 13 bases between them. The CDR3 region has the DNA TGCGCCAGCAGCTTGGACGTAGCAGGGGCCACCGGGGAGCTGTTTTTT. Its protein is CASSLDVAGATGELFF.

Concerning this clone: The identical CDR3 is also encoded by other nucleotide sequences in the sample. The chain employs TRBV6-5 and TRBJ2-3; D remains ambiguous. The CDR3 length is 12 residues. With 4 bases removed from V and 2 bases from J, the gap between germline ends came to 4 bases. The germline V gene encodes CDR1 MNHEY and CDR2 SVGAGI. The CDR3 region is CASSSLTDTQYF. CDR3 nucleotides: TGTGCCAGCAGTTCACTCACAGATACGCAGTATTTT.

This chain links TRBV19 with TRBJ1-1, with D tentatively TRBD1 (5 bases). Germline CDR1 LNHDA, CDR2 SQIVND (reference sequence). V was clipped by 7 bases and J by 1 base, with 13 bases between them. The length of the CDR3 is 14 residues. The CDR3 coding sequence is TGTGCCAGTATCTTGGGGGGTGCGAACACTGAAGCTTTCTTT. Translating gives CASILGGANTEAFF.

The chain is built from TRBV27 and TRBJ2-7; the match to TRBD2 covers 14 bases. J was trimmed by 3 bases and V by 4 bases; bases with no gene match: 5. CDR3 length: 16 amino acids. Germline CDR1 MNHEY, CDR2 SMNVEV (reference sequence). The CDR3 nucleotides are TGTGCCAGCAGTTCGCTGGGACTAGCGGGAGTCTACGAGCAGTACTTC. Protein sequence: CASSSLGLAGVYEQYF.

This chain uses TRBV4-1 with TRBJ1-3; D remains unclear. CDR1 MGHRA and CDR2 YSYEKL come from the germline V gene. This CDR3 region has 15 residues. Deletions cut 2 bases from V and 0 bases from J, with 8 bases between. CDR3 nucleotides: TGCGCCAGCAGCCAACTACAGAGCTCTGGAAACACCATATATTTT. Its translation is CASSQLQSSGNTIYF.

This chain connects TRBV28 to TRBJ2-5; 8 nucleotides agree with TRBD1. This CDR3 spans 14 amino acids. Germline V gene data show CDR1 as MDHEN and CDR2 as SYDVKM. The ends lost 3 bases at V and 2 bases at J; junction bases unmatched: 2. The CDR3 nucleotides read TGTGCCAGCAGTTTGGGACAGGTTCAAGAGACCCAGTACTTC. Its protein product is CASSLGQVQETQYF.

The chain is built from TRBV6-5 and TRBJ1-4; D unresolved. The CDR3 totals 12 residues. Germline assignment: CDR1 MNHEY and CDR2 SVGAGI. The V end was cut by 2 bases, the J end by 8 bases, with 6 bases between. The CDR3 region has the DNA TGTGCCAGCAGTTACCTCGAGGAAAAACTGTTTTTT. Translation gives CASSYLEEKLFF.

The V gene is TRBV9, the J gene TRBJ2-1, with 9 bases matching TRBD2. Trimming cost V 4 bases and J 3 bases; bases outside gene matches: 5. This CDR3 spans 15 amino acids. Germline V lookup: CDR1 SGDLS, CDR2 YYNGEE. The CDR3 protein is CASSSGTSSYNEQFF. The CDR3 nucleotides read TGTGCCAGCAGCTCGGGGACTAGCAGCTACAATGAGCAGTTCTTC.